This paragraph reports one T cell receptor beta chain. Its antigen is as yet unknown. This CDR3 is also generated by other DNA sequences in the sample. V lost 6 bases, J lost 6 bases, and 5 bases lay in between. Per germline, CDR1 MDHEN and CDR2 SYDVKM. The CDR3 contains 10 residues. This sample is drawn from a study of shared clonotypes between healthy human individuals. Study findings and constraints: It was observed that roughly 5.4% of naive CD4 clonotypes were shared across a few donors. Clonotypes which were not shared had lower generation probabilities than clonotypes that all four donors shared.

On sorted subsets, replicate PCRs used approximately 190 ng DNA, or 30,000 or so T cell genomes. Here immunoSEQ multiplex PCR was the method, and the copy in TCRdb shows in-frame clones only, minus some. Of 900,000 to 1,200,000 clones in the sample, about four fifths were seen once. CD45RA-negative memory and CD45RA+ naive subsets were split from the CD4+ cells. Source material: memory CD4+ T cells from PBMCs. Subset reported: CD45RA-negative fraction. The chain couples TRBV28 to TRBJ1-2; unclear D gene. The source is a man between 18 and 29 years old in good health. Some clones in this sample may be carry-over from other donors' samples. In DNA form, the CDR3 reads TGTGCCAGCAGCGACGATGGCTACACCTTC. This sequence encodes CASSDDGYTF.